A selection of T cell receptor beta chains follows, all from one sample in a study of blood T cell repertoires in COVID-19. Here immunoSEQ multiplex PCR was the method, and the copy in TCRdb shows in-frame clones only, minus some. The data show approximately 150,000 clones, with 65% to 80% seen just once and about 3.9% held by the top ten. Input material: peripheral blood. The receptors stem from a man aged 55 to 69 with acute or convalescent COVID-19. The CDR3 runs from the conserved cysteine through the conserved F or W.

TRBJ1-5	TRBV6-5	CASSPGQGNQPQHF
TRBJ1-5	TRBV4-1	CASSHLTGGDQPQHF
TRBJ2-5	TRBV12-5	CASGLGQDGTQYF
TRBJ1-1	TRBV2	CASSGTGHTEAFF
TRBJ2-7	TRBV6-5	CASGTSGPHEQYF
TRBJ2-3	TRBV9	CASSVVGLGEGTDTQYF
TRBJ2-3	TRBV9	CASSVMGGGPDTQYF
TRBJ2-3	TRBV9	CASSVAFSGSTDTQYF
TRBJ1-5	TRBV18	CASSPGTGQGQPQHF
TRBJ2-7	TRBV30	CAWSVRAGRVGSYEQYF
TRBJ2-2	TRBV12-1	CASSFKGQDTGELFF
TRBJ2-7	TRBV28	CASTLAGMSYEQYF
TRBJ1-2	TRBV30	CAGSTNYGYTF
TRBJ2-4	TRBV28	CASSSKASGREKNIQYF
TRBJ2-7	TRBV6-5	CASSYSSGVVGGEQYF
TRBJ2-7	TRBV18	CASSPPARGRDEQYF
TRBJ2-1	TRBV10-1	CASSEGGSASSYNEQFF
TRBJ1-1	TRBV5-1	CASSLGDTLNTEAFF
TRBJ1-3	TRBV7-2	CASSLTTGGYTIYF
TRBJ1-6	TRBV5-6	CASSSTTGANSPLHF
TRBJ1-1	TRBV25-1	CASSPGGNTEAFF
TRBJ2-3	TRBV11-2	CASSTGTADTQYF
TRBJ2-1	TRBV5-1	CASSFDSTYNEQFF
TRBJ2-1	TRBV7-2	CASRQGAYNEQFF
TRBJ2-3	TRBV24-1	CATNPGGGKTDTQYF
TRBJ2-2	TRBV11-2	CASSLEPFPGPGELFF
TRBJ2-3	TRBV5-1	CASSLGLAGDTDTQYF
TRBJ2-1	TRBV29-1	CSVAGLAGVGEQFF
TRBJ1-2	TRBV7-9	CASSTTGGSYGYTF
TRBJ1-6	TRBV19	CASSNPRQDSPLHF
TRBJ1-6	TRBV21-1	CASRDRDSPLHF
TRBJ2-7	TRBV5-4	CASRLAGGAYEQYF
TRBJ2-1	TRBV27	CASSLLIWGGSYNEQFF
TRBJ2-1	TRBV27	CASSLPGQQNYNEQFF
TRBJ2-1	TRBV14	CASSQEARNEQFF
TRBJ2-7	TRBV5-4	CASGTSSEQYF
TRBJ2-7	TRBV5-1	CASSWTAYEQYF
TRBJ1-2	TRBV5-4	CASSFEGQGAQGYTF
TRBJ1-6	TRBV6-5	CASQREGSSPLHF
TRBJ2-1	TRBV2	CASRETSGGYNEQFF
TRBJ2-5	TRBV19	CASSPPDRFQETQYF
TRBJ2-1	TRBV20-1	CSASVDGRSYNEQFF
TRBJ2-3	TRBV5-1	CASSFGQSRIPDTQYF
TRBJ2-7	TRBV3-1/TRBV3-2	CASSRQGARDEQYF
TRBJ1-2	TRBV2	CASSVRPGSYTF
TRBJ2-7	TRBV7-9	CASSYGTPEQYF
TRBJ2-3	TRBV2	CASPEGTATDTQYF